These 20 T cell receptor beta chains were all obtained from the same sample, sequenced in a study of blood T cells in healthy people across ages. Alongside a J-beta primer mix, a sample-barcoded 5' primer served in a second PCR lasting roughly 7 to 11 cycles. MiXCR was run by TCRdb on the 5' RACE reads, yielding one entry per CDR3 protein. The sample has approximately 1.5 million distinct CDR3 sequences, approximately 43% seen once. The sequenced sample was blood. The receptors were sampled from a woman in her late teens or twenties in good health.

A few counts support this clonotype. V gene TRBV29-1 combines with J gene TRBJ1-4; D unclear. V shed 4 bases and J shed 10 bases, with 16 bases lying between them. The CDR3 is 13 residues long. Looked up from germline, CDR1 is SQVTM and CDR2 is ANQGSEA. This CDR3 is CSVVREEVGKLFF. CDR3 DNA sequence: TGCAGCGTTGTGAGGGAGGAGGTCGGAAAACTGTTTTTT. The full variable domain, rest sourced from reference TRBV29-1 and TRBJ1-4, is SAVISQKPSRDICQRGTSLTIQCQVDSQVTMMFWYRQQPGQSLTLIATANQGSEATYESGFVIDKFPISRPNLTFSTLTVSNMSPEDSSIYLCSVVREEVGKLFFGSGTQLSVL.

The rearrangement uses TRBV27 and TRBJ2-2, with D perhaps matching TRBD2 (5 bases). The CDR3 length is 13 residues. Germline V CDR1 and CDR2: MNHEY, SMNVEV (reference sequence). CDR3 loop: CAAREGNTGELFF. CDR3 coding DNA: TGTGCGGCACGAGAGGGAAACACCGGGGAGCTGTTTTTT.

This chain joins TRBV20-1 and TRBJ2-7; D not certain. Near its end, the DNA agrees better with TRBJ2-5, so the J call may be wrong. The CDR3 consists of 11 residues. Germline V gene data show CDR1 as DFQATT and CDR2 as SNEGSKA (reference sequence). The CDR3 nucleotides read TGCAGTGCTACAATCCACAAGACCCAGTACTTC. Translated, it gives CSATIHKTQYF.

The chain employs TRBV6-2 or TRBV6-3 and TRBJ2-5, with 10 bases matching TRBD2. Germline V gives CDR1 MNHEY, CDR2 SVGEGT. The ends lost 0 bases at V and 2 bases at J; junction bases unmatched: 6. The CDR3 sequence is 17 residues long. CDR3 DNA: TGTGCCAGCAGTTACTCGGCTAGCGGGAGTTATCAAGAGACCCAGTACTTC. Translated, it gives CASSYSASGSYQETQYF.

This clonotype was counted a few times. V is TRBV4-2 and J is TRBJ2-7, with 8 nucleotides matching TRBD2. CDR1 is LGHNA, CDR2 YNFKEQ, per germline. The V segment lost 0 bases and the J segment 1 base; nucleotides outside the gene matches: 5. The CDR3 consists of 16 residues. The CDR3 nucleotides read TGTGCCAGCAGCCAAGATAAAACTAGCGGATCCTACGAGCAGTACTTC. This translates into CASSQDKTSGSYEQYF.

In its sample, this clonotype was seen a few times. This chain connects TRBV7-3 to TRBJ2-5; 10 bases map to TRBD2. The CDR3 is 15 amino acids. The V and J ends lost 5 bases and 3 bases, in that order; junction bases with no gene match: 6. Germline V lookup: CDR1 SGHTA, CDR2 FQGTGA. DNA for the CDR3: TGTGCCAGCAGCCGGGGACTAGCGTGGAAAGAGACCCAGTACTTC. Encoded protein: CASSRGLAWKETQYF.

The genes are TRBV15 and TRBJ2-1; 7 positions match TRBD2. CDR1 LNHNV and CDR2 YYDKDF come from the germline V gene (reference sequence). V lost 1 base, J lost 9 bases, and 9 bases stayed unmatched. The CDR3 is 15 amino acids. CDR3 region: CATSRVMGRAPEQFF. As DNA, the CDR3 is TGTGCCACCAGCAGAGTTATGGGGAGGGCTCCTGAGCAGTTCTTC.

V and J are TRBV5-1 and TRBJ2-3; 7 bases line up with TRBD1. CDR1 and CDR2 (germline): SGHRS, YFSETQ. With 2 bases clipped from V and 1 base from J, the junction kept 4 bases outside the gene matches. This CDR3 is 15 amino acids long. The CDR3 coding sequence is TGCGCCAGCAGCTTCCGGGACAGCCGCACAGATACGCAGTATTTT. Its protein product is CASSFRDSRTDTQYF.

This clonotype occurred once. The chain joins TRBV2 to TRBJ2-1; tentative D call: TRBD2 (6 bases). Germline V lookup: CDR1 SNHLY, CDR2 FYNNEI. V lost 4 bases and J lost 10, with 20 bases in between. The CDR3 has 15 amino acids. CDR3 DNA sequence: TGTGCCAGCAGTGGGGACCAGACTAGAGTCTACGAGCAGTTCTTC. This encodes CASSGDQTRVYEQFF.

V gene TRBV7-9 combines with J gene TRBJ2-7; the D gene is possibly TRBD1 (6 bases). There are 13 residues in the CDR3. Trimming removed 5 bases at V and 3 bases at J, with 11 bases between. CDR1 SEHNR and CDR2 FQNEAQ come from the germline V gene (reference sequence). The CDR3 region is CASSQGHLYEQYF. The CDR3 region has the DNA TGTGCCAGCAGCCAGGGACACCTCTACGAGCAGTACTTC.

This chain joins TRBV12-3 or TRBV12-4 and TRBJ2-3; 11 bases agree with TRBD2. V dropped 6 bases and J dropped 0; count of bases not matched to a gene: 8. The CDR3 has 17 amino acids. For the CDR3, the DNA is TGTGCCAGCAGCGCGCTGGGACTAGCGGTTAGCACAGATACGCAGTATTTT. Its translation is CASSALGLAVSTDTQYF.

This clonotype was counted a few times. The rearrangement links TRBV6-5 to TRBJ2-3; TRBD2 matches 11 bases. The CDR3 length is 14 residues. V shed 10 bases and J 2 bases; nucleotides not matched to a gene: 5. CDR1 is MNHEY, CDR2 SVGAGI, per germline. The CDR3 region is CAISTSGNTDTQYF. In DNA form, the CDR3 reads TGTGCCATCTCGACTAGCGGGAACACAGATACGCAGTATTTT.

The rearrangement joins TRBV20-1 to TRBJ2-3; D is possibly TRBD1 (6 bases). The CDR3 consists of 15 residues. Trimming took off 0 bases at V and 2 bases at J, with 12 bases between the two ends. The V gene's germline CDR1 is DFQATT and CDR2 SNEGSKA (reference sequence). The CDR3 is CSARETGFDTDTQYF. DNA of the CDR3: TGCAGTGCTAGAGAAACAGGGTTTGACACAGATACGCAGTATTTT.

The CDR3 bases are TGTGCCAGCAGCTGGGGACAGGGGGCTCTTCAGCCCCAGCATTTT. The encoded protein is CASSWGQGALQPQHF. J is TRBJ1-5 and V is TRBV5-8; 12 bases are shared with TRBD1. In germline, CDR1 is SGHTS, CDR2 YDEGEE. CDR3 length: 15 residues. The junction had 4 bases not matched to a gene; V was cut back by 3 bases and J by 6 bases.

Here the CDR3 reads CAISESGPPSTDTQYF. CDR3 nucleotides: TGTGCCATCAGTGAGTCCGGGCCTCCATCGACAGATACGCAGTATTTT. The chain has TRBV10-3 and TRBJ2-3, with D uncertain. The germline CDR1 and CDR2 sequences are ENHRY and SYGVKD. The CDR3 runs to 16 residues. The V and J ends lost 0 bases and 3 bases respectively, with 13 bases between them.

This clonotype has more than one count but fewer than ten. This chain links TRBV27 with TRBJ2-1, with TRBD2 matching over 8 bases. Germline CDR1 reads MNHEY; CDR2 reads SMNVEV (reference sequence). The CDR3 covers 18 residues. Trimming removed 3 bases from V and 4 bases from J; junction bases left unmatched: 14. CDR3 protein: CASSFRLAGSLHYNEQFF. As DNA, the CDR3 is TGTGCCAGCAGTTTCCGGCTAGCGGGCAGCCTACATTACAATGAGCAGTTCTTC.

The V call is TRBV7-2, the J call TRBJ2-3, with TRBD2 matching 12 bases. Germline V gene data show CDR1 as SGHTA and CDR2 as FQGNSA. The CDR3 runs 15 residues. The V gene end was trimmed by 5 bases and the J gene end by 7 bases; junction bases not matched to a gene: 7. CDR3: CASSLRLAGDHTQYF. Here the CDR3 DNA reads TGTGCCAGCAGCCTACGACTAGCGGGGGACCATACGCAGTATTTT. Variable domain in full (rest from reference TRBV7-2 and TRBJ2-3): GAGVSQSPSNKVTEKGKDVELRCDPISGHTALYWYRQSLGQGLEFLIYFQGNSAPDKSGLPSDRFSAERTGGSVSTLTIQRTQQEDSAVYLCASSLRLAGDHTQYFGPGTRLTVL.

This clonotype has just a few counts. V gene TRBV7-2 combines with J gene TRBJ2-7, with a possible D match to TRBD2 (5 bases). The ends were cut back, 3 bases at V and 7 bases at J, with 16 bases in the middle. Germline V lookup: CDR1 SGHTA, CDR2 FQGNSA. This CDR3 contains 14 residues. CDR3 protein: CASSLHPGYNEQYF. As DNA, the CDR3 is TGTGCCAGCAGCTTGCACCCGGGGTACAATGAGCAGTACTTC.

This clonotype was seen a handful of times. V usage is TRBV20-1 and J usage is TRBJ2-3; D may be TRBD1 or TRBD2 (6 bases each). The CDR3 is 15 amino acids. Germline V gene lookup returns CDR1 DFQATT and CDR2 SNEGSKA (reference sequence). V was shortened by 1 base and J by 0 bases, with 11 bases between the two germline ends. The CDR3 sequence is CSARGGGHSTDTQYF. The CDR3 bases are TGCAGTGCTAGAGGAGGGGGGCATAGCACAGATACGCAGTATTTT.

Notes on this clonotype: The junction departs from germline at one end; a sequencing error may be responsible. This rearrangement joins TRBV7-7 to TRBJ2-1; no reliable D call. Germline CDR1 reads SSHAT; CDR2 reads FNYEAQ (reference sequence). The CDR3 sequence is 15 residues long. The chain's CDR3 is CASSLEVGNADEQFF. CDR3 coding DNA: TGTGCTAGCAGCTTAGAGGTGGGGAACGCCGATGAGCAGTTCTTC.